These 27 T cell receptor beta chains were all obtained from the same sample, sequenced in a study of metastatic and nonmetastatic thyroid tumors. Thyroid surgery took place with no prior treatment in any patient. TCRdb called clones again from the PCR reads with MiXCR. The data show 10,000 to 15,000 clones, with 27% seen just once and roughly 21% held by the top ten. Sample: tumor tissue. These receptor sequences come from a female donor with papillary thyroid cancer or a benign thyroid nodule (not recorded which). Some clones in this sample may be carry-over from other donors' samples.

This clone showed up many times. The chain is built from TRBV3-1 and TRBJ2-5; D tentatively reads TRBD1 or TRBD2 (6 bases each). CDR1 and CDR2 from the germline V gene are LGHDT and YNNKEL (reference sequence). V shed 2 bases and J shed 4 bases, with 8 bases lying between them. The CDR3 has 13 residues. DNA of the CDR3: TGTGCCAGCAGCCAACGGGGGCGAGAGACCCAGTACTTC. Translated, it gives CASSQRGRETQYF.

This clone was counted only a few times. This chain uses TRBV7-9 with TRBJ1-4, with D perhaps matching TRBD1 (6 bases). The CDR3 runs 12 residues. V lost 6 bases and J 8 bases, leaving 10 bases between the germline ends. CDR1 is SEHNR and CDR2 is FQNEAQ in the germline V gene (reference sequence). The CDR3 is CASRNQGEKLFF. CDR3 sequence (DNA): TGTGCCAGCAGAAACCAGGGGGAAAAACTGTTTTTT.

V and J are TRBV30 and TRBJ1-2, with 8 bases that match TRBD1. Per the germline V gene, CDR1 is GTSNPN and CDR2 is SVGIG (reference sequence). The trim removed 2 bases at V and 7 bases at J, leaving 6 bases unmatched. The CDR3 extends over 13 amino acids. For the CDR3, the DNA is TGTGCCTGGAGTTCGGGACAGGCAGGTGGCTACACCTTC. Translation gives CAWSSGQAGGYTF.

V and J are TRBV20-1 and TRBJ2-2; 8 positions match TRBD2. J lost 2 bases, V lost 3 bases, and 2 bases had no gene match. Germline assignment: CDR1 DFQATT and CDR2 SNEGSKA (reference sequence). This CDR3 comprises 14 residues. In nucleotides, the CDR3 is TGCAGTGCTAGGGCGGGGGGAAACACCGGGGAGCTGTTTTTT. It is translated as CSARAGGNTGELFF.

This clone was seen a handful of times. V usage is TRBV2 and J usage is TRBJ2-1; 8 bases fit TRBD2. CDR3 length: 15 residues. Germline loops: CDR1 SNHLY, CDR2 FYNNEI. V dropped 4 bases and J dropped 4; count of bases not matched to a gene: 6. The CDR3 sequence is CASSGLSGVYNEQFF. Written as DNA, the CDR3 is TGTGCCAGCAGTGGCCTTAGCGGGGTTTACAATGAGCAGTTCTTC.

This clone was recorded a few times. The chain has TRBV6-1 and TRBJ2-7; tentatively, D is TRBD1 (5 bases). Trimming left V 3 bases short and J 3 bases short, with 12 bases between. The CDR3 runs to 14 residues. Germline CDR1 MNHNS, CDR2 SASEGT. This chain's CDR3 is CASSDRAWIYEQYF. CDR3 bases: TGTGCCAGCAGTGACAGGGCTTGGATCTACGAGCAGTACTTC.

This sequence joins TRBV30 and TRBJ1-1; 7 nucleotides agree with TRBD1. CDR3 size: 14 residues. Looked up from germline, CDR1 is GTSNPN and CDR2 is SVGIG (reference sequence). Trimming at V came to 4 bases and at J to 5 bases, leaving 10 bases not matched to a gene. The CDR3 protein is CAWTRRGGLTEAFF. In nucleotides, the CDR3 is TGTGCCTGGACCCGAAGAGGGGGCTTAACTGAAGCTTTCTTT.

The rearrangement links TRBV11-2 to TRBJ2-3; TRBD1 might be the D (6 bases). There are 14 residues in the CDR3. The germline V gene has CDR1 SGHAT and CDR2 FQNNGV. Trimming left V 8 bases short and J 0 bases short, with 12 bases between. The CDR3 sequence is CASGTGFSTDTQYF. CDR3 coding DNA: TGTGCCAGCGGTACAGGGTTCAGCACAGATACGCAGTATTTT.

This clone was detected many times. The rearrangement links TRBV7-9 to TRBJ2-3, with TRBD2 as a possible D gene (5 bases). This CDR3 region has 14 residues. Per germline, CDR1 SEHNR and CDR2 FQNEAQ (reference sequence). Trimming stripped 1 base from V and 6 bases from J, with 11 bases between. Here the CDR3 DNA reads TGTGCCAGCAGCTTAGACGGGAATACTGATACGCAGTATTTT. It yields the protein CASSLDGNTDTQYF.

The CDR3 DNA follows: TGTGCCAGCACTTTTTCCGGTAATCAGCCCCAGCATTTT. This sequence encodes CASTFSGNQPQHF. This rearrangement joins TRBV28 to TRBJ1-5; D is undetermined. The germline CDR1 and CDR2 sequences are MDHEN and SYDVKM. V lost 7 bases, J lost 4 bases, and 11 bases lay in between. CDR3 length: 13 amino acids.

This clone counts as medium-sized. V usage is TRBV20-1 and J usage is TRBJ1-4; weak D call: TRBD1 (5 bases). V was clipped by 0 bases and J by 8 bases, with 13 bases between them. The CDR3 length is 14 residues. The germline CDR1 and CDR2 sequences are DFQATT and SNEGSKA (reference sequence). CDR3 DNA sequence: TGCAGTGCTAGAGATACGGGGGTAGGAGAAAAACTGTTTTTT. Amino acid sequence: CSARDTGVGEKLFF.

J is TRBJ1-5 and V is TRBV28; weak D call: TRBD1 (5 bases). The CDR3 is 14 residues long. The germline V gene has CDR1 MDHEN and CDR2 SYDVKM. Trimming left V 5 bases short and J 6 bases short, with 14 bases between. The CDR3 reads CASSQHQGSQPQHF. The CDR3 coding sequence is TGTGCCAGCAGTCAACACCAGGGTAGTCAGCCCCAGCATTTT.

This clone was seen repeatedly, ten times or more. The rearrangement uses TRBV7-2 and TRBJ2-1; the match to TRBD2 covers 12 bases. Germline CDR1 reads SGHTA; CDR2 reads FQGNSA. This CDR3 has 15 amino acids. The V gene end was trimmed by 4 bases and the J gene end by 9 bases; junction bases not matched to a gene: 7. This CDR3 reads CASSWTSGESGEQFF. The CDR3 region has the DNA TGTGCCAGCAGCTGGACTAGCGGGGAGTCAGGTGAGCAGTTCTTC. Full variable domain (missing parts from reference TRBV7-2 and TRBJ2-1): GAGVSQSPSNKVTEKGKDVELRCDPISGHTALYWYRQSLGQGLEFLIYFQGNSAPDKSGLPSDRFSAERTGGSVSTLTIQRTQQEDSAVYLCASSWTSGESGEQFFGPGTRLTVL.

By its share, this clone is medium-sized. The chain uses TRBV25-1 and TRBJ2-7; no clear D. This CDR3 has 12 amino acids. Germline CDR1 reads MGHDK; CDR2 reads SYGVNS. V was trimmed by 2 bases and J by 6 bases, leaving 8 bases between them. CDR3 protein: CASSEMFSEQYV. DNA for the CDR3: TGTGCCAGCAGTGAAATGTTCTCCGAGCAGTACGTC.

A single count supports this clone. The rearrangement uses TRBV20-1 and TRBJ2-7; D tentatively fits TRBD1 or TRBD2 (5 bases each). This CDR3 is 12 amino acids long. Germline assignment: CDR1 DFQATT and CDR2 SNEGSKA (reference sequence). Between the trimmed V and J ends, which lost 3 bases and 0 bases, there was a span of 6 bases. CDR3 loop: CSASGTSYEQYF. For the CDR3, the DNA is TGCAGTGCTAGCGGGACCTCCTACGAGCAGTACTTC.

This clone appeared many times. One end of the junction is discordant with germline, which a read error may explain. The CDR3 is CVSSQGGAGTDTQYF. In DNA, the CDR3 is TGCGTCAGCAGCCAGGGCGGGGCGGGCACAGATACGCAGTATTTT. The chain has TRBV10-1 and TRBJ2-3, with D perhaps matching TRBD2 (6 bases). The CDR3 sequence is 15 residues long. Per germline, CDR1 WNHNN and CDR2 SYGVQD (reference sequence).

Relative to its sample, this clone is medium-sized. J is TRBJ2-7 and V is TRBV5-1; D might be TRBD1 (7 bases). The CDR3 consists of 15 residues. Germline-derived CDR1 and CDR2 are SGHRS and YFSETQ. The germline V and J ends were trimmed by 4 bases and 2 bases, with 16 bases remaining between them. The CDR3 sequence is CASSPGDREAYEQYF. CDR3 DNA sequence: TGCGCCAGCAGCCCGGGCGACAGGGAGGCCTACGAGCAGTACTTC. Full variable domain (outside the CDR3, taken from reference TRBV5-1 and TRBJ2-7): KAGVTQTPRYLIKTRGQQVTLSCSPISGHRSVSWYQQTPGQGLQFLFEYFSETQRNKGNFPGRFSGRQFSNSRSEMNVSTLELGDSALYLCASSPGDREAYEQYFGPGTRLTVT.

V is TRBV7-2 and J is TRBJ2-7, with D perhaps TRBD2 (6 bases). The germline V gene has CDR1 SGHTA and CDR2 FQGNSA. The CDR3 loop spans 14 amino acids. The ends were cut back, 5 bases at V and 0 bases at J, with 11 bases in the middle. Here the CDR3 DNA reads TGTGCCAGCAGCCCAGGGACTTTCTCCTACGAGCAGTACTTC. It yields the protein CASSPGTFSYEQYF.

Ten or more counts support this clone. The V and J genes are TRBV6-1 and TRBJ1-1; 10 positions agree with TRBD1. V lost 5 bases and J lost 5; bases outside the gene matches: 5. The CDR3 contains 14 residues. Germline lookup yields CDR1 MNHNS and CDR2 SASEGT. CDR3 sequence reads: CASSSGQGGTEAFF. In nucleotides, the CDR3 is TGTGCCAGCAGTTCCGGACAGGGGGGGACTGAAGCTTTCTTT.

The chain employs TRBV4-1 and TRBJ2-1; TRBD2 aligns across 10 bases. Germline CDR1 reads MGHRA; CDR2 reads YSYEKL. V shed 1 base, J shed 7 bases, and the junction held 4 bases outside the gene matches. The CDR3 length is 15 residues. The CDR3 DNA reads TGCGCCAGCAGCCAAGGGGTTAGCGGGAGGAATGAGCAGTTCTTC. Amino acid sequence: CASSQGVSGRNEQFF.

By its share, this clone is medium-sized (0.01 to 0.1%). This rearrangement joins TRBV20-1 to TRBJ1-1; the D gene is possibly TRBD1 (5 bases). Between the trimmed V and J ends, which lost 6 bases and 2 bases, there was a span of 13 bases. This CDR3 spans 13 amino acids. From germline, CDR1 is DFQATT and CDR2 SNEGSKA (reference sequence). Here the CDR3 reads CSALGGGNTEAFF. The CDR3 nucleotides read TGCAGTGCCCTCGGGGGGGGAAACACTGAAGCTTTCTTT.

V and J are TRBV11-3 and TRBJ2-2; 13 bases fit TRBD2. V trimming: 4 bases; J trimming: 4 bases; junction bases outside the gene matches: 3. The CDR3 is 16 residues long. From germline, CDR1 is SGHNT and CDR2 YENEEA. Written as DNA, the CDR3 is TGTGCCAGCAGCTGGACTAGCGGGAGTCGCACCGGGGAGCTGTTTTTT. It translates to CASSWTSGSRTGELFF.

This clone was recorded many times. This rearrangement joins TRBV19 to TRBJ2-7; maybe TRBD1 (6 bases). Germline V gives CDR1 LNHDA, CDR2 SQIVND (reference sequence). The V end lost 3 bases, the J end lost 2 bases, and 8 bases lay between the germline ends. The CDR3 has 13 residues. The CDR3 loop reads CASSIGTPYEQYF. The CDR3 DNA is TGTGCCAGTAGTATTGGGACACCCTACGAGCAGTACTTC.

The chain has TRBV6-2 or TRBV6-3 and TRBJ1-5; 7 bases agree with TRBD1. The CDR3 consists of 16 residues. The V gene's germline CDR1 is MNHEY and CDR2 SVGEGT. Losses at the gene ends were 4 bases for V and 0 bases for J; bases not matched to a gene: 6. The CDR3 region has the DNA TGTGCCAGCAGTTCCACAGGGGACCATAGCAATCAGCCCCAGCATTTT. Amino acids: CASSSTGDHSNQPQHF.

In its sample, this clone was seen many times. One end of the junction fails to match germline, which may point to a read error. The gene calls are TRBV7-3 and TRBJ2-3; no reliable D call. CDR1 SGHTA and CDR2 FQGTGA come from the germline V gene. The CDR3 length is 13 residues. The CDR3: CASSLTAPDAQYF. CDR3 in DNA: TGTGCCAGCAGCTTAACGGCGCCAGATGCGCAGTATTTT.

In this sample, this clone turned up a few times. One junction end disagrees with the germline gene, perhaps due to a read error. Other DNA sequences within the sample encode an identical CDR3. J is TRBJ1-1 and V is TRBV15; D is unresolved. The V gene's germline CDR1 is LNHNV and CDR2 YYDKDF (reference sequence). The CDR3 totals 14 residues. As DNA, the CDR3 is TGTGCCACCAGCAGACCCTGGGCGGGTACCGAAGCTTTTTTT. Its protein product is CATSRPWAGTEAFF.

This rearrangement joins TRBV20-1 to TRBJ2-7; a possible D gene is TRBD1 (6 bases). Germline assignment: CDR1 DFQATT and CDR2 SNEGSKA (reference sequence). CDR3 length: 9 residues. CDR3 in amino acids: CSPQGEQYF. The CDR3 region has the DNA TGCAGCCCCCAGGGGGAGCAGTACTTC.